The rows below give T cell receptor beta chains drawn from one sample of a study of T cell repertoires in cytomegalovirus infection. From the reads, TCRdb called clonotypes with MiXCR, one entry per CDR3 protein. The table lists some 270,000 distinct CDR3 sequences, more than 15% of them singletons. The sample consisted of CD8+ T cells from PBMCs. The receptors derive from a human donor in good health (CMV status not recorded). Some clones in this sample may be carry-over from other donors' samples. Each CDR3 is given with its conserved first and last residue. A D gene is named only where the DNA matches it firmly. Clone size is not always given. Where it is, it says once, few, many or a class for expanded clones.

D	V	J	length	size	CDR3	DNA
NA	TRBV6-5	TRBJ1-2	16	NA	CASSYSRAGGTYGYTF	TGTGCCAGCAGTTACTCGAGGGCCGGGGGCACCTATGGCTACACCTTC
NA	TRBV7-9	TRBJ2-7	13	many	CASSFQGGDEQYF	TGTGCCAGCAGCTTCCAGGGCGGTGACGAGCAGTACTTC
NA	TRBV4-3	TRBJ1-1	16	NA	CASSQEAYQGDTEAFF	TGCGCCAGCAGCCAAGAAGCGTATCAGGGCGACACTGAAGCTTTCTTT
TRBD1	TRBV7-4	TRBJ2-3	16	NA	CASSSSTGGFTDTQYF	TGTGCCAGCAGCTCTTCGACAGGGGGGTTCACAGATACGCAGTATTTT
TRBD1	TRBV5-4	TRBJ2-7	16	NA	CASSPSDRDTTYEQYF	TGTGCCAGCAGCCCCTCGGACAGGGACACGACCTACGAGCAGTACTTC
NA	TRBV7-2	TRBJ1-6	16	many	CASSLSPRQINSPLHF	TGTGCCAGCAGCTTAAGCCCTAGGCAGATTAATTCACCCCTCCACTTT
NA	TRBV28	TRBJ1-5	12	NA	CASSSGLGPQHF	TGTGCCAGCAGTTCGGGCCTCGGGCCCCAGCATTTT
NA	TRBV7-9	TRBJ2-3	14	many	CASEHRPGVDTQYF	TGTGCCAGCGAACATCGCCCGGGGGTGGATACGCAGTATTTT
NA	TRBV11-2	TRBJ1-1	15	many	CASSFVDTKNTEAFF	TGTGCCAGCAGCTTTGTGGACACTAAGAACACTGAAGCTTTCTTT
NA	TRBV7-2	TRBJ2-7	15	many	CASSSGPGQGYEQYF	TGTGCCAGCAGCTCCGGACCGGGACAAGGCTACGAGCAGTACTTC
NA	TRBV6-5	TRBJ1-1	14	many	CASSETGLSTEAFF	TGTGCCAGCAGCGAAACAGGGCTTTCCACTGAAGCTTTCTTT
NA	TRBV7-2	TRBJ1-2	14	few	CASSSTGFSYGYTF	TGTGCCAGCAGCTCCACAGGTTTTTCCTATGGCTACACCTTC
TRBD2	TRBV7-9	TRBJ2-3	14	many	CASSSGGVIDTQYF	TGTGCCAGCAGCAGCGGGGGGGTGATAGATACGCAGTATTTT
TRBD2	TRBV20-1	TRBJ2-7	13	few	CSAWTSGGDEQYF	TGCAGTGCTTGGACTAGCGGGGGCGACGAGCAGTACTTC
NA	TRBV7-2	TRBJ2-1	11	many	CASSLDNEQFF	TGTGCCAGCAGCTTAGACAATGAGCAGTTCTTC
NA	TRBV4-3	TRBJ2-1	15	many	CASSQDWGSYNEQFF	TGCGCCAGCAGCCAAGACTGGGGCTCCTACAATGAGCAGTTCTTC
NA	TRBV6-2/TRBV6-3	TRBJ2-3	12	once	CASSYEPETQYF	TGTGCCAGCAGTTACGAGCCCGAAACGCAGTATTTT
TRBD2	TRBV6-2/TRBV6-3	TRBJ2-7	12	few	CASTSGPYEQYF	TGTGCCAGCACTAGCGGGCCTTACGAGCAGTACTTC
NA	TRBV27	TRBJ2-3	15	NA	CATTAGKLGTDTQYF	TGTGCCACCACCGCCGGGAAGTTAGGGACAGATACGCAGTATTTT
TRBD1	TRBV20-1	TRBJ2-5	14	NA	CSARSSRDRASQYF	TGCAGTGCTAGATCATCCCGGGACAGGGCGAGCCAGTACTTC
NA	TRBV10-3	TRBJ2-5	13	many	CAISESGWETQYF	TGTGCCATCAGTGAGTCGGGATGGGAGACCCAGTACTTC
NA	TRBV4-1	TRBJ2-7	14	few	CASSQFTGSGEQYF	TGCGCCAGCAGCCAATTTACAGGCTCCGGCGAGCAGTACTTC
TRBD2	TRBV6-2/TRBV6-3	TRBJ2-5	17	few	CASSGTSGAQLQETQYF	TGTGCCAGCAGTGGGACTAGCGGGGCCCAGCTCCAAGAGACCCAGTACTTC
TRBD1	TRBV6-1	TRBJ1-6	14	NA	CASTSGTGDSPLHF	TGTGCCAGCACCTCCGGGACAGGAGATTCACCCCTCCACTTT
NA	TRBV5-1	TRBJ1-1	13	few	CASTLWGDTEAFF	TGCGCCAGCACCTTATGGGGAGACACTGAAGCTTTCTTT
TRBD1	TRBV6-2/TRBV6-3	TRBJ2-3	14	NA	CASSTLQGPDTQNF	TGTGCCAGCAGTACCCTACAGGGGCCAGATACGCAGAATTTT
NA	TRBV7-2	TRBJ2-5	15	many	CASSGLPGIQETQYF	TGTGCCAGCAGCGGACTCCCCGGTATCCAAGAGACCCAGTACTTC
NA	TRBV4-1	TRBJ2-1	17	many	CASSQDFVSETYNEQFF	TGCGCCAGCAGCCAAGACTTCGTTAGCGAGACCTACAATGAGCAGTTCTTC
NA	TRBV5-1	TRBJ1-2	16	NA	CASSLISGTPDYGYTF	TGCGCCAGCAGCTTGATCTCAGGGACGCCAGACTATGGCTACACCTTC
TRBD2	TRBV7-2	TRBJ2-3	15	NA	CASSALAGRGDTQYF	TGTGCCAGCAGCGCTCTAGCGGGGAGGGGAGATACGCAGTATTTT
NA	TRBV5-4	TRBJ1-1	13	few	CASSPERSTEAFF	TGTGCCAGCAGCCCCGAACGGAGCACTGAAGCTTTCTTT
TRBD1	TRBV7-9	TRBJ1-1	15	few	CASGGTGAWETEAFF	TGTGCCAGCGGGGGGACAGGGGCCTGGGAGACTGAAGCTTTCTTT
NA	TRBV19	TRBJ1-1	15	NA	CASSIIQGRDTEAFF	TGTGCCAGTAGTATAATACAGGGAAGGGATACTGAAGCTTTCTTT
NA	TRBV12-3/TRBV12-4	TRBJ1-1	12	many	CASRGDRSEAFF	TGTGCCAGCAGGGGGGACCGTAGTGAAGCTTTCTTT
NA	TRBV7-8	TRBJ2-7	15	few	CASSLASGWGHEQYF	TGTGCCAGCAGCTTAGCGAGCGGGTGGGGCCACGAGCAGTACTTC
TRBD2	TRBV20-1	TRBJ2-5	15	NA	CSADGTSGDQETQYF	TGCAGTGCTGATGGGACTAGCGGCGATCAAGAGACCCAGTACTTC
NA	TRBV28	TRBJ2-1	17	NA	CASSLLSYRGYYNEQFF	TGTGCCAGCAGTTTACTTTCGTATCGGGGGTACTACAATGAGCAGTTCTTC
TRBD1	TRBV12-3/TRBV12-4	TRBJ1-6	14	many	CASSLGTGFIPLHF	TGTGCCAGCAGTCTCGGGACAGGGTTTATACCCCTCCACTTT
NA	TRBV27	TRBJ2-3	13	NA	CASSSLTTDTQYF	TGTGCCAGCAGTTCCTTAACCACAGATACGCAGTATTTT
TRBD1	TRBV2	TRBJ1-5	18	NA	CASSELVSWTGGDQPQHF	TGTGCCAGCAGTGAATTAGTTTCCTGGACAGGGGGAGATCAGCCCCAGCATTTT
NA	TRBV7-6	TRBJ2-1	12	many	CASSLDLAEQFF	TGTGCCAGCAGCTTAGATCTAGCTGAGCAGTTCTTC
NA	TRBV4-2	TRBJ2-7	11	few	CASTQGYEQYF	TGTGCCAGCACCCAGGGTTACGAGCAGTACTTC
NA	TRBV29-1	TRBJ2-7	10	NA	CSVVSYEQYF	TGCAGCGTCGTCTCCTACGAGCAGTACTTC
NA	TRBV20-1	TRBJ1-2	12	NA	CSASRDTGQYTF	TGCAGTGCTTCCCGGGACACGGGGCAGTACACCTTC
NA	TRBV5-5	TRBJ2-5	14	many	CASSLTIGKETQYF	TGTGCCAGCAGCTTGACCATTGGGAAAGAGACCCAGTACTTC
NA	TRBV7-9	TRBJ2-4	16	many	CASSPQAGWAKNIQYF	TGTGCCAGCAGCCCACAGGCAGGGTGGGCCAAAAACATTCAGTACTTC
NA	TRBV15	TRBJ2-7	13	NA	CATSPRQFYEQYF	TGTGCCACCAGCCCGAGGCAGTTCTACGAGCAGTACTTC
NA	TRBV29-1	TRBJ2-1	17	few	CSVEGRASPATYNEQFF	TGCAGCGTTGAAGGAAGGGCTAGCCCGGCCACCTACAATGAGCAGTTCTTC
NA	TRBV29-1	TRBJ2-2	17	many	CSVEVWLQARETGELFF	TGCAGCGTTGAAGTATGGTTACAGGCGAGGGAGACCGGGGAGCTGTTTTTT
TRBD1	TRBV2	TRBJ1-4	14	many	CASSDRQGGEKLFF	TGTGCCAGCAGTGATCGGCAGGGGGGAGAAAAACTGTTTTTT
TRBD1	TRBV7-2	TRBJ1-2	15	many	CASSYLDRVDYGYTF	TGTGCCAGCAGCTACCTGGACAGGGTGGACTATGGCTACACCTTC
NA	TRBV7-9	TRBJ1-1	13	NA	CASSLGTYPEAFF	TGTGCCAGCAGCTTAGGGACATATCCTGAAGCTTTCTTT
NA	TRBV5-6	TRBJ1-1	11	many	CASSLYTEAFF	TGTGCCAGCAGCCTTTACACTGAAGCTTTCTTT